A selection of T cell receptor beta chains follows, all from one sample in a study of shared clonotypes between healthy human individuals. Clones were sequenced by immunoSEQ multiplex PCR, and TCRdb holds only the in-frame ones, with some missing. The sample records over 2 million clones, around 90% being singletons. What was sequenced was naive CD4+ T cells from PBMCs. The receptor set was obtained from a man in his late teens or twenties in good health. Some clones in this sample may be carry-over from other donors' samples. Both conserved end residues are part of each CDR3. Fields, in order: clone size, D gene, J gene, V gene, CDR3 protein, CDR3 DNA. A D gene is named only where the DNA matches it firmly. Expanded clones are given a class, and other clones once, few, many or no size at all.

-	-	TRBJ2-7	TRBV4-1	CASSRGAGSLYEQYF	TGCGCCAGCAGCCGCGGGGCAGGGAGCCTCTACGAGCAGTACTTC
few	-	TRBJ1-1	TRBV5-1	CASSLEGTEAFF	TGCGCCAGCAGCTTGGAGGGGACTGAAGCTTTCTTT
-	TRBD2	TRBJ2-3	TRBV28	CASSRGGLNTDTQYF	TGTGCCAGCAGTCGGGGGGGACTAAACACAGATACGCAGTATTTT
-	-	TRBJ1-2	TRBV10-3	CAISGNENGYTF	TGTGCCATCAGTGGCAACGAGAATGGCTACACCTTC
-	-	TRBJ2-7	TRBV10-3	CATSNSYEQYF	TGTGCCACCTCAAACTCCTACGAGCAGTACTTC
-	-	TRBJ2-2	TRBV7-9	CAQLSTESGELFF	TGTGCCCAATTATCAACAGAAAGCGGGGAGCTGTTTTTT
-	-	TRBJ2-5	TRBV5-4	CASSLAGGPYQETQYF	TGTGCCAGCAGCTTGGCAGGCGGACCGTACCAAGAGACCCAGTACTTC
-	-	TRBJ1-3	TRBV15	CATSRSPGTLYSGNTIYF	TGTGCCACCAGCAGAAGTCCCGGGACACTTTACTCTGGAAACACCATATATTTT
-	TRBD1	TRBJ2-7	TRBV14	CASSQHRGLGDEQYF	TGTGCCAGCAGCCAACACAGGGGGCTTGGCGACGAGCAGTACTTC
-	-	TRBJ2-7	TRBV5-5	CASSFTGTVNYEQYF	TGTGCCAGCAGCTTTACCGGGACTGTTAACTACGAGCAGTACTTC
-	-	TRBJ1-1	TRBV6-6	CASSSVTALNTEAFF	TGTGCCAGCAGTTCCGTGACAGCTTTGAACACTGAAGCTTTCTTT
-	-	TRBJ2-2	TRBV6-1	CASSEVMVQIFTGELFF	TGTGCCAGCAGTGAAGTGATGGTACAGATATTCACCGGGGAGCTGTTTTTT
-	-	TRBJ1-1	TRBV12-5	CASGLVPPKGRTEAFF	TGTGCTAGTGGTTTGGTACCCCCGAAGGGGCGGACTGAAGCTTTCTTT
-	-	TRBJ2-1	TRBV11-2	CASSLGVASDEQFF	TGTGCCAGCAGCTTAGGGGTAGCTTCGGATGAGCAGTTCTTC
-	-	TRBJ2-3	TRBV9	CASSVVGGSTDTQYF	TGTGCCAGCAGCGTAGTAGGCGGGAGCACAGATACGCAGTATTTT
once	-	TRBJ1-5	TRBV30	CAWSVTRRGNQPQHF	TGTGCCTGGAGTGTTACCAGGCGGGGCAATCAGCCCCAGCATTTT
-	TRBD1	TRBJ2-5	TRBV29-1	CSVATGTGKETQYF	TGCAGCGTAGCGACCGGGACAGGGAAAGAGACCCAGTACTTC
-	-	TRBJ1-5	TRBV27	CASSLSPLSGDQPQHF	TGTGCCAGCAGTTTATCGCCCCTGTCAGGGGATCAGCCCCAGCATTTT
-	-	TRBJ2-2	TRBV9	CASSVRSANTGELFF	TGTGCCAGCAGCGTGAGGAGTGCGAACACCGGGGAGCTGTTTTTT
-	-	TRBJ2-2	TRBV7-7	CASSLVSTSNTGELFF	TGTGCCAGCAGCTTAGTTTCTACTTCGAACACCGGGGAGCTGTTTTTT
-	-	TRBJ2-3	TRBV9	CASSYGRPTDTQYF	TGTGCCAGCAGCTACGGTCGCCCCACAGATACGCAGTATTTT
-	-	TRBJ2-5	TRBV6-1	CASSPILGKTQYF	TGTGCCAGCAGCCCCATCCTAGGGAAGACCCAGTACTTC
-	-	TRBJ2-7	TRBV7-9	CASSAVDEQYF	TGTGCCAGCAGCGCAGTCGACGAGCAGTACTTC
-	TRBD2	TRBJ2-1	TRBV9	CASSSSRPPGLAGGEQFF	TGTGCCAGCAGCTCCTCGCGCCCCCCGGGACTAGCGGGAGGTGAGCAGTTCTTC
-	-	TRBJ2-5	TRBV5-1	CASSLQQIEGAQYF	TGCGCCAGCAGCTTGCAACAGATCGAAGGGGCCCAGTACTTC
-	-	TRBJ2-3	TRBV5-8	CASSPKGVFSTDTQYF	TGTGCCAGCAGCCCCAAGGGGGTCTTTAGCACAGATACGCAGTATTTT
-	TRBD2	TRBJ2-7	TRBV5-1	CASSLVVLAGGPVSEQYF	TGCGCCAGCAGCTTGGTAGTACTAGCGGGAGGGCCGGTGAGCGAGCAGTACTTC
-	-	TRBJ2-6	TRBV6-5	CASSYTQLSGANVLTF	TGTGCCAGCAGTTACACACAGCTCTCTGGGGCCAACGTCCTGACTTTC
-	-	TRBJ2-1	TRBV6-5	CASSYLPSSRNEQFF	TGTGCCAGCAGTTACCTCCCTTCTAGTAGGAATGAGCAGTTCTTC
-	TRBD1	TRBJ2-3	TRBV6-1	CASSAQGAPRTDTQYF	TGTGCCAGCAGTGCTCAGGGGGCTCCTCGGACAGATACGCAGTATTTT
-	-	TRBJ1-1	TRBV7-2	CASSFREITEAFF	TGTGCCAGCAGCTTTAGGGAAATCACTGAAGCTTTCTTT
-	-	TRBJ2-1	TRBV5-1	CASSGGSLYNEQFF	TGCGCCAGCAGCGGCGGCTCCCTCTACAATGAGCAGTTCTTC